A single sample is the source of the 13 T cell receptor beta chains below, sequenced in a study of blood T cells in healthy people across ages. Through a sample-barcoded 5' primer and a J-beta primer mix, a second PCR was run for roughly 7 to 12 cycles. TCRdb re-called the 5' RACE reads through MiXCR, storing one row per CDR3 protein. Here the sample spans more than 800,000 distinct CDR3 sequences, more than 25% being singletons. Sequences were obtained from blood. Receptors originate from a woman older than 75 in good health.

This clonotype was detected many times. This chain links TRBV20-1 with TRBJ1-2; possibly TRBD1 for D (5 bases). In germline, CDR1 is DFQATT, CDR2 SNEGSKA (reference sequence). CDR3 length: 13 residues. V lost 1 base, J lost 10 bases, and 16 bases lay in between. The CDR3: CSARGGVGRPYTF. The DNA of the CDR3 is TGCAGTGCTAGAGGGGGCGTAGGGCGACCCTACACCTTC.

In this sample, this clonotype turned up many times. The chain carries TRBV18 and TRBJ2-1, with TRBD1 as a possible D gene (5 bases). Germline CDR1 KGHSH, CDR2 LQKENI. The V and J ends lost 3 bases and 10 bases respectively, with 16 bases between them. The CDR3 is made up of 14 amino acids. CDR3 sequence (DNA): TGTGCCAGCTCACCGCCGACAGCTTCTATGGAGCAGTTCTTC. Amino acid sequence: CASSPPTASMEQFF.

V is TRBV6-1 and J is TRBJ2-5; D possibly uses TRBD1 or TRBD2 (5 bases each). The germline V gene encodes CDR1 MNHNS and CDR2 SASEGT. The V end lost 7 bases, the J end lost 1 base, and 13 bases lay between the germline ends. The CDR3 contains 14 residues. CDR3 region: CASTPGTFQETQYF. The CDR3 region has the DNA TGTGCCAGCACACCAGGGACCTTCCAAGAGACCCAGTACTTC.

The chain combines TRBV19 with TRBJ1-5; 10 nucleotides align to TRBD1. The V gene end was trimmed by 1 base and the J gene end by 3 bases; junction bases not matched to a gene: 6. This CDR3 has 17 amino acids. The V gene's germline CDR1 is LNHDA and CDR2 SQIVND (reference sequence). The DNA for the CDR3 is TGTGCCAGTAGTATAGGGGCGGGACAGGGGTTCAATCAGCCCCAGCATTTT. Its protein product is CASSIGAGQGFNQPQHF.

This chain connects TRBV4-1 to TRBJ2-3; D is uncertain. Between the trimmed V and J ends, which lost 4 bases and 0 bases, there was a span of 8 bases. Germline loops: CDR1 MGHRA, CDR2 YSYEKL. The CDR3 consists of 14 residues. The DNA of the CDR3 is TGCGCCAGCAGCCGGGCGGAGAGCACAGATACGCAGTATTTT. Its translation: CASSRAESTDTQYF.

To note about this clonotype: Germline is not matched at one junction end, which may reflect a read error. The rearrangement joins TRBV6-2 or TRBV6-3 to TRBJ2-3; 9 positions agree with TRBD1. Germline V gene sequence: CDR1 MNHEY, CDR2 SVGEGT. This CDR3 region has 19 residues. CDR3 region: CASSPSRDRDRISTDRQYF. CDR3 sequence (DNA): TGTGCCAGCAGTCCAAGCCGGGACAGGGACCGCATTTCCACAGATAGGCAGTATTTT.

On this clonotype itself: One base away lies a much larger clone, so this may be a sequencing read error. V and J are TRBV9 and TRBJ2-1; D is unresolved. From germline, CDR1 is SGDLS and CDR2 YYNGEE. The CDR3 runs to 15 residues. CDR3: CASSVYPAYYNEQVF. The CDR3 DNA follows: TGTGCCAGCAGCGTATATCCAGCCTATTACAATGAGCAGGTCTTC.

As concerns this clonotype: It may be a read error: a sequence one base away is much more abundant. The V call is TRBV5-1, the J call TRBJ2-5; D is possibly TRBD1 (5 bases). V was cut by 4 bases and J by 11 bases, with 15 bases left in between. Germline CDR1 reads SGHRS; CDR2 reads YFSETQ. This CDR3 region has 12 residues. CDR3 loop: CASSRQWNEQYF. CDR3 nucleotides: TGCGCCAGCAGCCGACAGTGGAATGAGCAGTACTTC.

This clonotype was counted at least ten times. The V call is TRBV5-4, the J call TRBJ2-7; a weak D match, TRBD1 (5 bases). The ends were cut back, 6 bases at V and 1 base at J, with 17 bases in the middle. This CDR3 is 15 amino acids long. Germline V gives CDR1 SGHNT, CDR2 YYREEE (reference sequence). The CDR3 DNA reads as TGTGCCAGCAAGGGTGGCCAGGGTGGTTCCTACGAGCAGTACTTC. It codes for CASKGGQGGSYEQYF.

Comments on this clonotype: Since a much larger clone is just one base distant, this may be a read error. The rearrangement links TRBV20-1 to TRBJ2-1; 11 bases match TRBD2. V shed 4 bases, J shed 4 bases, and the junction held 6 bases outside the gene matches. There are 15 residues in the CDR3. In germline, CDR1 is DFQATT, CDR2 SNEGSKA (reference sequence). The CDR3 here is CSANAGLAGYNEQFF. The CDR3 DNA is TGCAGTGCTAATGCTGGACTAGCGGGTTACAATGAGCAGTTCTTC.

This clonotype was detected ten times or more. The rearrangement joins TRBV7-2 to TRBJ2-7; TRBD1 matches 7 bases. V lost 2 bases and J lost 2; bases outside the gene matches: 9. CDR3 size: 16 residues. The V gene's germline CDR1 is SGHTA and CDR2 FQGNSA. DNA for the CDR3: TGTGCCAGCAGCTTAAGGGGCCGGGACAGCCCCTACGAGCAGTACTTC. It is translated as CASSLRGRDSPYEQYF.

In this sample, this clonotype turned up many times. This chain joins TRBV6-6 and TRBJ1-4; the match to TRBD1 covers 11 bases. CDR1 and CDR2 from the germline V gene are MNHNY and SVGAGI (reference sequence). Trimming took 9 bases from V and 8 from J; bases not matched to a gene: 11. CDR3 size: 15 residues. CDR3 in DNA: TGTGCCAGTGCACTCTCCGGGACAGGGGGAGAAAAACTGTTTTTT. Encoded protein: CASALSGTGGEKLFF.

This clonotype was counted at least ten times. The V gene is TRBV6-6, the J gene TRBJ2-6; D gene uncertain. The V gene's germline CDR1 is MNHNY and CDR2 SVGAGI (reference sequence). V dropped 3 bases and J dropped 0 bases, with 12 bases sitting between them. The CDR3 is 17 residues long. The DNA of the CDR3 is TGTGCCAGCAGTTATGATGTGGGAACCTCTGGGGCCAACGTCCTGACTTTC. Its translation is CASSYDVGTSGANVLTF.